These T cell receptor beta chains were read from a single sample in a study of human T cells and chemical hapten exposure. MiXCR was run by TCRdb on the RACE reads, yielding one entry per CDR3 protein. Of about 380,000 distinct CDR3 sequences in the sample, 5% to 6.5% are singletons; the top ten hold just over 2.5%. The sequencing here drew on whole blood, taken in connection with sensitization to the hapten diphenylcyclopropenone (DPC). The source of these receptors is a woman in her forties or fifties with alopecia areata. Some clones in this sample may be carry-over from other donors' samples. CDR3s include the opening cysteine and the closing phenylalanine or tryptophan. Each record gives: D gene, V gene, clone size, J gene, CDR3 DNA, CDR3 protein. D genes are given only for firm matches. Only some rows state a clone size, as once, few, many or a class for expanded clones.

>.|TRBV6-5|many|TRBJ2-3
TGTGCCAGCAGCCCAACTCCTCGCACAGATACGCAGTATTTT
CASSPTPRTDTQYF
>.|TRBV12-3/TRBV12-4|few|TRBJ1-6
TGTGCCAGCAGTTTAAGGGGGGTCGGATCACCCCTCCACTTT
CASSLRGVGSPLHF
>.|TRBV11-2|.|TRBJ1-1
TGTGCCAGCCGACCACCAGACACTGAAGCTTTCTTT
CASRPPDTEAFF
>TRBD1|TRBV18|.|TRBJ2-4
TGTGCCAGCTCACCGACAGGGAATGAAAACATTCAGTACTTC
CASSPTGNENIQYF
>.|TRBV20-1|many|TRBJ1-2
TGCAGTGCGAAGAGGAGCGACACTAACTATGGCTACACCTTC
CSAKRSDTNYGYTF
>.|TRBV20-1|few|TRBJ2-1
TGCAGTGCGGGGGGACGGACCACTACACATGAGCAGTTCTTC
CSAGGRTTTHEQFF
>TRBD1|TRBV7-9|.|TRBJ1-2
TGTGCCAGCACGACAGGGACGTATGGCTACACCTTC
CASTTGTYGYTF
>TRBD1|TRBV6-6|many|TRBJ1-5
TGTGCCAGCAGCCCCCGACAGGGTTTAGGGGCTCAGCCCCAGCATTTT
CASSPRQGLGAQPQHF
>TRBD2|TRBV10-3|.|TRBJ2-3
TGTGCCATCAGTCAGATAGCGGGAGGCACAGATACGCAGTATTTT
CAISQIAGGTDTQYF
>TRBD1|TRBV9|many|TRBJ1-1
TGTGCCAGCAGCGGGACACAGGGGGAGGCTGAAGCTTTCTTT
CASSGTQGEAEAFF
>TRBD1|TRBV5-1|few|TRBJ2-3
TGCGCCAGCAGCTTACAGGGGGCGGACACAGATACGCAGTATTTT
CASSLQGADTDTQYF
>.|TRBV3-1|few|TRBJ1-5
TGTGCCAGCAGCAACGGGGTTGAGCAGCCCCAGCATTTT
CASSNGVEQPQHF
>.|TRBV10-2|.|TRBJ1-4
TGCGCCAGCAGATCGACCGCCGGGGAAGAAGGAGAAAAACTGTTTTTT
CASRSTAGEEGEKLFF
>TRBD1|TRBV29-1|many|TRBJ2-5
TGCAGCGTGGCAGGACAGGGAGTCGAGACCCAGTACTTC
CSVAGQGVETQYF
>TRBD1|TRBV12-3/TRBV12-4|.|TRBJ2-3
TGTGCCAGCAGCGATCCGACAGGGGACCCCACAGATACGCAGTATTTT
CASSDPTGDPTDTQYF
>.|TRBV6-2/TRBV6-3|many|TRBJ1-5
TGTGCCAGCAGAAGCGCCGGGGGTCAGCCCCAGCATTTT
CASRSAGGQPQHF
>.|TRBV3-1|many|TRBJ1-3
TGTGCCAGCAGCCAAGATACGGAATTAATACTCGCTGGAAACACCATATATTTT
CASSQDTELILAGNTIYF
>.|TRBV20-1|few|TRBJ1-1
TGCAGTGCTAGGTCAACAAGAAACACTGAAGCTTTCTTT
CSARSTRNTEAFF
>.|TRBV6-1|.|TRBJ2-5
TGTGCCAGCAGTCCCTCAGGCGGGGTTCTAGGAGAGACCCAGTACTTC
CASSPSGGVLGETQYF
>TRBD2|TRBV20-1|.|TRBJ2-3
TGCAGTGCTACTAGCGGCAACACAGATACGCAGTATTTT
CSATSGNTDTQYF
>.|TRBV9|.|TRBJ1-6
TGTGCCAGCAGCCGCCCGGCAGGGTTTAATTCACCCCTCCACTTT
CASSRPAGFNSPLHF
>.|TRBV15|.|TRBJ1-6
TGTGCCACCAGTCAAATCTCTAATTCACCCCTCCACTTT
CATSQISNSPLHF
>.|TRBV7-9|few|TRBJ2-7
TGTGCCAGCAGCCCGCTCTCGGGGCAGTACTTC
CASSPLSGQYF
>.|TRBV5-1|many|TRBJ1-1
TGCGCCAGCAGCTTGGCAGAAATACCGGGAGCTTTCTTT
CASSLAEIPGAFF
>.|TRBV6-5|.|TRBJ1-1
TGTGCCAGCAGCTGGGGACACCTCTACGACACTGAAGCTTTCTTT
CASSWGHLYDTEAFF
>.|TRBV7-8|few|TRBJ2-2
TGTGCCAGCAGCTTAGCATCGGGCGGAGTTGGGGAGCTGTTTTTT
CASSLASGGVGELFF
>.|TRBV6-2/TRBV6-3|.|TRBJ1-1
TGTGCCAGCAGGTCGGGACGGATGAACACTGAAGCTTTCTTT
CASRSGRMNTEAFF
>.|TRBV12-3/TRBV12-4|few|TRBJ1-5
TGTGCCAGCAGTTACAATCAGCCCCAGCATTTT
CASSYNQPQHF
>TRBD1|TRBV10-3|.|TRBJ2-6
TGTGCCATCAGTTTGACCGGGACAGGGGCGACTGGGGCCAACGTCCTGACTTTC
CAISLTGTGATGANVLTF
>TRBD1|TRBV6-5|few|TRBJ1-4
TGTGCCAGCAGTTACTCGATTTCCAGGACAGGGGCTAATGAAAAACTGTTTTTT
CASSYSISRTGANEKLFF
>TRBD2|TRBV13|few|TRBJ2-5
TGTGCCAGCAGCTCGGGACTAGCGGGGTTGGCCCAGTACTTC
CASSSGLAGLAQYF
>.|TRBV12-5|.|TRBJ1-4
TGTGCTAGTGGTTCCCCACCACCGACGGTTTTAAATGAAAAACTGTTTTTT
CASGSPPPTVLNEKLFF
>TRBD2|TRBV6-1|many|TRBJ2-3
TGTGCCAGCAGGAATCCTAGCGGGATTGGCACAGATACGCAGTATTTT
CASRNPSGIGTDTQYF
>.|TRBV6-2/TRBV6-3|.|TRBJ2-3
TGTGCCAGCAGTTACGCGGCTGGTAGGGGTACGCAGTATTTT
CASSYAAGRGTQYF
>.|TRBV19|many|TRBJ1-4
TGTGCCAGCTCACAGGGAGGATGGTATAATGAAAAACTGTTTTTT
CASSQGGWYNEKLFF
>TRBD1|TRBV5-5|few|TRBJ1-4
TGTGCCAGCAGCTTGACGGACAGGGTAGGGGTTGAAAAACTGTTTTTT
CASSLTDRVGVEKLFF
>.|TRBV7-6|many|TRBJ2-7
TGTGCCAGCAGCTCGTCCGGTAGCGATTCCACCTACGAGCAGTACTTC
CASSSSGSDSTYEQYF